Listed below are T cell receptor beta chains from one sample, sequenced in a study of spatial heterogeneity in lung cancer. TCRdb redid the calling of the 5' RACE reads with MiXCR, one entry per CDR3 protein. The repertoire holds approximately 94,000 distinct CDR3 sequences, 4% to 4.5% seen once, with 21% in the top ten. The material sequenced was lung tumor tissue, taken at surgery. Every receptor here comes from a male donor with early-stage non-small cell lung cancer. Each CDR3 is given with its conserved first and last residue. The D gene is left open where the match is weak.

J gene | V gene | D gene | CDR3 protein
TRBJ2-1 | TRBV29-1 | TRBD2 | CSVAIAGGPLNEQFF
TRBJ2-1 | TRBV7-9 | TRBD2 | CASSGTSGSSYNEQFF
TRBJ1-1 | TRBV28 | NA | CASRRYSEAFF
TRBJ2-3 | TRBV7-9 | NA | CASSLSEDWARDTQYF
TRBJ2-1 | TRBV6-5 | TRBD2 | CASSTLASGSFHEQFF
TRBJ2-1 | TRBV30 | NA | CAWTWSSQTGNEQFF
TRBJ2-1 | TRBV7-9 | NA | CASSLERMALADVNEQFF
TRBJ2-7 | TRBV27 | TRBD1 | CASQLMTGFHEQYF
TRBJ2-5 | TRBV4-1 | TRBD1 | CASSQVGLPQGETQYF
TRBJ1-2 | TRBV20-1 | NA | CSATGTTYGYTF
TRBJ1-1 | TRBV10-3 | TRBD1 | CAISDTRDRGGAFF
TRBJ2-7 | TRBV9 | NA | CASSATAEQYF
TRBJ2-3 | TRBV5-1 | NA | CASSLRRGTDTQYF
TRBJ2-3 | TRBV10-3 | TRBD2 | CAISRGLAGGDTQYF
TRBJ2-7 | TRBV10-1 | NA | CASSESGYEQYF
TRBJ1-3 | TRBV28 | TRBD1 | CASNFGQASGNTIYF
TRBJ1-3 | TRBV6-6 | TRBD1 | CASSPRGTGGNTIYF
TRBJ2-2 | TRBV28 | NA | CASSPQTANTGELFF
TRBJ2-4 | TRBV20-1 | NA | CSARGDLAKNIQYF
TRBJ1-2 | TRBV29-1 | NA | CSAGQLPNYGYTF
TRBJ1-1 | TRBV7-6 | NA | CASSWGEDTEAFF
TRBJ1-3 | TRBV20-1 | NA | CSASAGGSSDTIYF
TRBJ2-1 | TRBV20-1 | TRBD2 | CSANAPHPTSGRIDEQFF
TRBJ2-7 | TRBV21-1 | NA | CASKGSNGCSGPSEQYF
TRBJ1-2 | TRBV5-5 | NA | CASSLRSVGPVLTDGYTF
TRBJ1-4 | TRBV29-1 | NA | CSVEIGEKLFF
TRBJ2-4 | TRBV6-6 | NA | CASSPGDFSKNIQYF
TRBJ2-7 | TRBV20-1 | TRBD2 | CSAEEATSGRHEQYF
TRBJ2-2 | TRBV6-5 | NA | CASSYSRGENTGELFF
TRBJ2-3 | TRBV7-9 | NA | CASGGTRGPDTQYF
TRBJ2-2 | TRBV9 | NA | CASSAHPPKTGELFF
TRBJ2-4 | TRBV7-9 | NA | CASSLENIQYF
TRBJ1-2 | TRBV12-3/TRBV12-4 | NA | CASSFSTGNNGYTF
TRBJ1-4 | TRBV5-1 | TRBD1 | CASSRTGREEKLFF
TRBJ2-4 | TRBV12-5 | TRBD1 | CASGIGQGENIQYF
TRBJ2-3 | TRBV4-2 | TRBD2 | CASSQVVPAGGDKDTQYF
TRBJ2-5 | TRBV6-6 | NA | CASSYLGTQEETQYF
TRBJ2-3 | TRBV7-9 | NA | CASRFKLAEGPFLDTQYF
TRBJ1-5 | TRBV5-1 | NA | CASSLEPNQPQHF
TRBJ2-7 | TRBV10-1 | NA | CASSESQSGSYEQYF
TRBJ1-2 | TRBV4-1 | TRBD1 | CASRGQGLSGYTF
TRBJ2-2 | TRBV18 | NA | CASSPRESGELFF
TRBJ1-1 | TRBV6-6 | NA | CAGGARRTEAFF
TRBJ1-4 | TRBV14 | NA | CASSHPGWGRREKLFF
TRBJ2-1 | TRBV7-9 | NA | CASSNQNKMTYNEQFF
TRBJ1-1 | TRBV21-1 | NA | CASTLGGGPVGAFF
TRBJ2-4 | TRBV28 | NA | CASKLLAKNIQYF
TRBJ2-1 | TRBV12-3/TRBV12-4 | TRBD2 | CASSRTSVYNEQFF
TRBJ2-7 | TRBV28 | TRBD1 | CASSFRSGTGNEQYF
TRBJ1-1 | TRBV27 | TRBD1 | CASSENRGFGEAFF
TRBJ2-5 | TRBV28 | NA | CASSPGQRSKTQYF
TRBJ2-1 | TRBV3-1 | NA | CASSPQGNEQFF
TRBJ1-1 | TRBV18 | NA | CASSPERAEAFF
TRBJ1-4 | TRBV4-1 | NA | CASSQGHAPREKLFF
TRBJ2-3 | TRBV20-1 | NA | CSARDGGTSTDTQYF
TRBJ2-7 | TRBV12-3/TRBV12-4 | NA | CASSPGEVGFGQYF
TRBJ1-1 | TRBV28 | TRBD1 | CASSYPLGQMNTEAFF
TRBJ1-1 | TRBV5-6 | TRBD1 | CASSSSTGGHTEAFF
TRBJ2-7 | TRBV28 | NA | CASSFPGRTYEQYF
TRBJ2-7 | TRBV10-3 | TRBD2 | CAISPGLAGEQYF